Below are 32 T cell receptor beta chains sequenced from a single sample in a study of blood T cell repertoires in COVID-19. Method: immunoSEQ multiplex PCR; TCRdb's copy keeps in-frame clones and lacks some. The sample includes tens of thousands of clones, about nine tenths of them seen just once. The sequenced material came from peripheral blood. The source is a man aged 50 to 60 with active COVID-19.

The J gene is TRBJ1-1, the V gene TRBV11-2, with 7 bases matching TRBD1. CDR1 is SGHAT and CDR2 is FQNNGV in the germline V gene. The CDR3 is 15 residues long. The ends lost 5 bases at V and 4 bases at J; junction bases unmatched: 10. The CDR3 nucleotides are TGTGCCAGCAGCCTACAACAGGGGACGGGCACTGAAGCTTTCTTT. Residues: CASSLQQGTGTEAFF.

The V and J genes are TRBV6-5 and TRBJ2-1; TRBD2 matches 11 bases. V dropped 4 bases and J dropped 2; count of bases not matched to a gene: 4. This CDR3 spans 16 amino acids. Germline lookup yields CDR1 MNHEY and CDR2 SVGAGI. The CDR3 nucleotides are TGTGCCAGCAGTTTGACGGGACTAGCGGCCTACAATGAGCAGTTCTTC. This codes for CASSLTGLAAYNEQFF.

This rearrangement joins TRBV3-1 (or the pseudogene TRBV3-2) to TRBJ2-7, with D uncertain. The CDR3 has 12 amino acids. CDR1 is LGHDT, CDR2 YNNKEL, per germline (reference sequence). Trimming left V 4 bases short and J 6 bases short, with 10 bases between. CDR3 protein: CASSPRHTEQYF. CDR3 nucleotides: TGTGCCAGCAGCCCAAGACACACCGAGCAGTACTTC.

This clone was recorded once. The chain is built from TRBV5-1 and TRBJ2-1; TRBD2 matches at 8 bases. Trimming removed 2 bases from V and 2 bases from J; junction bases left unmatched: 21. This CDR3 spans 21 amino acids. Germline assignment: CDR1 SGHRS and CDR2 YFSETQ. The CDR3 sequence is CASSFPLNSGRTGSTYNEQFF. DNA for the CDR3: TGCGCCAGCAGCTTTCCCCTCAACAGCGGGAGAACGGGTTCGACCTACAATGAGCAGTTCTTC.

The J gene is TRBJ2-3, the V gene TRBV24-1, with D tentatively TRBD2 (6 bases). The V end was cut by 9 bases, the J end by 1 base, with 10 bases between. The CDR3 extends over 13 amino acids. Per germline, CDR1 KGHDR and CDR2 SFDVKD. CDR3 bases: TGTGCCACCGGGACTGGCGGCACAGATACGCAGTATTTT. As protein: CATGTGGTDTQYF.

V and J are TRBV5-1 and TRBJ1-5; 8 bases line up with TRBD1. V lost 5 bases to trimming and J lost 5 bases; unmatched junction nucleotides: 9. This CDR3 contains 15 residues. Germline V gene sequence: CDR1 SGHRS, CDR2 YFSETQ. This CDR3 is CASSFGQGGDQPQHF. The DNA for the CDR3 is TGCGCCAGCAGTTTTGGACAGGGAGGTGATCAGCCCCAGCATTTT.

This clone was seen a single time. V and J are TRBV24-1 and TRBJ2-7; 8 nucleotides match TRBD1. Germline loops: CDR1 KGHDR, CDR2 SFDVKD. V lost 4 bases to trimming and J lost 10 bases; unmatched junction nucleotides: 8. The CDR3 is made up of 13 amino acids. The CDR3 here is CATSDSDRGGQYF. DNA of the CDR3: TGTGCCACCAGTGACTCTGACAGGGGAGGTCAGTACTTC.

The chain recombines TRBV18 with TRBJ1-4; TRBD1 aligns across 9 bases. V lost 4 bases and J lost 7; bases outside the gene matches: 7. The CDR3 loop spans 15 amino acids. CDR1 is KGHSH and CDR2 is LQKENI in the germline V gene. CDR3 residues: CASSRDRALGEKLFF. CDR3 nucleotides: TGTGCCAGCTCACGGGACAGGGCTCTTGGTGAAAAACTGTTTTTT.

The chain carries TRBV29-1 and TRBJ2-1, with TRBD1 matching 8 bases. Germline V gene data show CDR1 as SQVTM and CDR2 as ANQGSEA. The CDR3 is 17 amino acids. J lost 0 bases, V lost 6 bases, and 13 bases had no gene match. CDR3 amino acids: CSVRGTGAQSSYNEQFF. The CDR3 bases are TGCAGCGTCCGGGGGACAGGTGCTCAAAGCTCCTACAATGAGCAGTTCTTC.

The J gene is TRBJ1-2, the V gene TRBV4-1, with D hard to call. V was trimmed by 0 bases and J by 7 bases, leaving 9 bases between them. Per the germline V gene, CDR1 is MGHRA and CDR2 is YSYEKL. CDR3 length: 13 residues. The CDR3 region is CASSQERVSGYTF. In DNA form, the CDR3 reads TGCGCCAGCAGCCAAGAGCGAGTGAGTGGCTACACCTTC.

The V gene is TRBV28, the J gene TRBJ2-1, with D possibly TRBD1 on 8 matching bases. V dropped 6 bases and J dropped 4 bases, with 16 bases sitting between them. This CDR3 region has 15 residues. Germline-derived CDR1 and CDR2 are MDHEN and SYDVKM. The CDR3 protein is CASSPQGEGYNEQFF. Here the CDR3 DNA reads TGTGCCAGCAGCCCACAGGGGGAGGGTTACAATGAGCAGTTCTTC.

This sequence joins TRBV28 and TRBJ2-7; D not resolved. The length of the CDR3 is 12 residues. Germline CDR1 is MDHEN and CDR2 is SYDVKM. Trimming removed 6 bases at V and 6 bases at J, with 12 bases between. CDR3 nucleotide sequence: TGTGCCAGCAGCCTTGTGTCGGGCGAGCAGTACTTC. This encodes CASSLVSGEQYF.

This clone has a single count. The chain recombines TRBV4-1 with TRBJ2-5; D is undetermined. CDR1 and CDR2 from the germline V gene are MGHRA and YSYEKL. This CDR3 contains 13 residues. V was trimmed by 4 bases and J by 5 bases, leaving 11 bases between them. CDR3 coding DNA: TGCGCCAGCAGCCGCCTCCCCCGGGAGACCCAGTACTTC. Translating gives CASSRLPRETQYF.

The chain employs TRBV10-3 and TRBJ2-1, with 9 bases identical to TRBD2. There are 19 residues in the CDR3. Per the germline V gene, CDR1 is ENHRY and CDR2 is SYGVKD. The J segment lost 3 bases and the V segment lost 0 bases, leaving 12 bases of the junction unmatched. CDR3 in amino acids: CAISESGSTSGRIYNEQFF. The CDR3 bases are TGTGCCATCAGTGAGTCGGGGTCGACTAGCGGAAGAATCTACAATGAGCAGTTCTTC.

The CDR3 sequence is CASSLGQGSNQPQHF. CDR3 sequence (DNA): TGCGCCAGCAGCTTGGGCCAGGGAAGCAATCAGCCCCAGCATTTT. The V and J genes are TRBV5-1 and TRBJ1-5; D possibly corresponds to TRBD1 (5 bases). Germline values: CDR1 SGHRS, CDR2 YFSETQ. The CDR3 covers 15 residues. V gave up 0 bases and J gave up 1 base, with 8 bases separating them.

This chain links TRBV7-9 with TRBJ2-1, with TRBD2 matching over 11 bases. Germline CDR1 and CDR2: SEHNR and FQNEAQ (reference sequence). The CDR3 has 15 amino acids. V lost 5 bases and J lost 8; bases outside the gene matches: 8. Here the CDR3 reads CASSPLAGGPYEQFF. CDR3 nucleotides: TGTGCCAGCAGCCCGTTAGCGGGAGGGCCCTATGAGCAGTTCTTC.

This chain links TRBV3-1 (or the pseudogene TRBV3-2) with TRBJ2-1; 11 positions agree with TRBD2. After removal of 5 bases from V and 6 bases from J, the junction contained 12 bases not matched to a gene. Looked up from germline, CDR1 is LGHDT and CDR2 is YNNKEL (reference sequence). The CDR3 is 17 amino acids. CDR3 residues: CASSGTSGRPFGNEQFF. The CDR3 nucleotides read TGTGCCAGCAGCGGAACTAGCGGGAGACCCTTTGGCAATGAGCAGTTCTTC.

The chain has TRBV7-3 and TRBJ2-1; the match to TRBD1 covers 7 bases. From germline, CDR1 is SGHTA and CDR2 FQGTGA. The V and J ends lost 1 base and 1 base, in that order; junction bases with no gene match: 7. CDR3 size: 17 residues. DNA for the CDR3: TGTGCCAGCAGCTTAAACCCCACAGGGGCTTCCTACAATGAGCAGTTCTTC. As protein: CASSLNPTGASYNEQFF.

The chain employs TRBV14 and TRBJ2-7; D gene ambiguous. V gave up 5 bases and J gave up 6 bases, with 8 bases separating them. In germline, CDR1 is SGHDN, CDR2 FVKESK. The CDR3 extends over 11 amino acids. CDR3 nucleotides: TGTGCCAGCAGCACCCGAGGCGAGCAGTACTTC. Translation gives CASSTRGEQYF.

The chain carries TRBV11-2 and TRBJ2-7, with 8 bases fitting TRBD1. The CDR3 covers 15 residues. Germline V gene data show CDR1 as SGHAT and CDR2 as FQNNGV. Germline trimming cut 1 base from V and 3 bases from J; bases unmatched to any gene: 5. The CDR3 is CASSLADRGYYEQYF. The CDR3 nucleotides read TGTGCCAGCAGCTTAGCCGACAGGGGCTACTACGAGCAGTACTTC.

This clone was seen just once. The chain uses TRBV15 and TRBJ2-5; possibly TRBD2 for D (6 bases). Trimming shortened V by 2 bases and J by 4 bases, and 11 bases separated the two germline ends. This CDR3 contains 14 residues. Germline V gene data show CDR1 as LNHNV and CDR2 as YYDKDF (reference sequence). CDR3 sequence: CATSRLAPRETQYF. The CDR3 nucleotides read TGTGCCACCAGCAGACTAGCGCCGAGAGAGACCCAGTACTTC.

The V call is TRBV3-1 (or the pseudogene TRBV3-2), the J call TRBJ2-1; 13 nucleotides agree with TRBD2. J lost 9 bases, V lost 4 bases, and 3 bases had no gene match. The CDR3 loop spans 14 amino acids. Germline CDR1 is LGHDT and CDR2 is YNNKEL (reference sequence). The CDR3 DNA reads TGTGCCAGCAGCCCGGGACTAGCGGGATCTGAGCAGTTCTTC. Its protein is CASSPGLAGSEQFF.

The V call is TRBV6-4, the J call TRBJ2-2; 7 positions agree with TRBD1. Germline V CDR1 and CDR2: MRHNA, SNTAGT. J lost 0 bases, V lost 3 bases, and 1 base had no gene match. This CDR3 region has 15 residues. CDR3 nucleotide sequence: TGTGCCAGCAGTGAACAGGGGACGAACACCGGGGAGCTGTTTTTT. It translates to CASSEQGTNTGELFF.

The chain has TRBV19 and TRBJ2-2; D not certain. Germline CDR1 LNHDA, CDR2 SQIVND (reference sequence). This CDR3 contains 15 residues. Trimming stripped 3 bases from V and 1 base from J, with 9 bases between. The DNA for the CDR3 is TGTGCCAGTAGTATTGTTTTACAGAACACCGGGGAGCTGTTTTTT. Amino acids: CASSIVLQNTGELFF.

The rearrangement links TRBV10-3 to TRBJ2-5; unclear D gene. CDR3 length: 16 amino acids. V gave up 2 bases and J gave up 7 bases, with 20 bases separating them. Germline assignment: CDR1 ENHRY and CDR2 SYGVKD. CDR3 loop: CAISEKKSSEWVTQYF. In nucleotides, the CDR3 is TGTGCCATCAGTGAGAAGAAGAGCTCGGAGTGGGTGACCCAGTACTTC.

This clone counts as medium-sized. The J gene is TRBJ1-2, the V gene TRBV20-1; D is ambiguous. Trimming stripped 6 bases from V and 6 bases from J, with 11 bases between. The germline V gene has CDR1 DFQATT and CDR2 SNEGSKA (reference sequence). This CDR3 has 11 residues. The CDR3 sequence: CSAPGGHGYTF. In nucleotides, the CDR3 is TGCAGTGCCCCGGGAGGGCATGGCTACACCTTC.

J is TRBJ2-2 and V is TRBV10-3; the D gene is possibly TRBD1 (6 bases). The ends were cut back, 6 bases at V and 0 bases at J, with 11 bases in the middle. CDR1 is ENHRY and CDR2 is SYGVKD in the germline V gene. The CDR3 sequence is 15 residues long. The CDR3 protein is CAIRRTDANTGELFF. The CDR3 DNA reads TGTGCCATCAGGAGGACAGACGCGAACACCGGGGAGCTGTTTTTT.

This clone was counted only a few times. The chain joins TRBV7-2 to TRBJ1-1; 7 nucleotides agree with TRBD1. The V segment lost 3 bases and the J segment 7 bases; nucleotides outside the gene matches: 5. This CDR3 region has 13 residues. The germline gives CDR1 SGHTA, CDR2 FQGNSA. The chain's CDR3 is CASSFRQGGEAFF. CDR3 nucleotides: TGTGCCAGCAGCTTTCGACAGGGCGGTGAAGCTTTCTTT.

The rearrangement joins TRBV6-5 to TRBJ1-6; no clear D gene. Germline values: CDR1 MNHEY, CDR2 SVGAGI. This CDR3 spans 14 amino acids. Trimming cost V 4 bases and J 6 bases, with 10 bases left between them. The CDR3 reads CASSSGRINSPLHF. Written as DNA, the CDR3 is TGTGCCAGCAGTTCAGGTCGAATTAATTCACCCCTCCACTTT.

V usage is TRBV12-3 or TRBV12-4 and J usage is TRBJ2-1; possibly TRBD2 for D (5 bases). Trimming took 3 bases from V and 10 from J, leaving 13 bases between them. The CDR3 consists of 13 residues. CDR3 sequence: CASSFGLVSEQFF. The CDR3 bases are TGTGCCAGCAGTTTCGGACTGGTCTCGGAGCAGTTCTTC.

The genes are TRBV7-9 and TRBJ1-2; D perhaps matches TRBD1 (6 bases). V dropped 3 bases and J dropped 7 bases, with 15 bases sitting between them. The CDR3 runs to 14 residues. The germline V gene encodes CDR1 SEHNR and CDR2 FQNEAQ (reference sequence). CDR3 DNA: TGTGCCAGCAGCTTCTCCAACAGGGAACGTGGCTACACCTTC. Protein: CASSFSNRERGYTF. Full variable domain (missing parts from reference TRBV7-9 and TRBJ1-2): DTGVSQNPRHKITKRGQNVTFRCDPISEHNRLYWYRQTLGQGPEFLTYFQNEAQLEKSRLLSDRFSAERPKGSFSTLEIQRTEQGDSAMYLCASSFSNRERGYTFGSGTRLTVV.

This rearrangement joins TRBV2 to TRBJ1-4, with D possibly matching TRBD1 (5 bases). CDR3 length: 16 amino acids. Germline values: CDR1 SNHLY, CDR2 FYNNEI. Trimming cost V 7 bases and J 7 bases, with 22 bases left between them. The CDR3 spells CASTRAGPGLGEKLFF. In DNA form, the CDR3 reads TGTGCCAGCACACGGGCGGGGCCGGGGCTGGGTGAAAAACTGTTTTTT.